The 21 T cell receptor beta chains reported below all come from one sample, sequenced in a study of blood T cell repertoires in COVID-19. Repertoires were generated with immunoSEQ multiplex PCR, while TCRdb's copy carries only in-frame clones and drops some. The sample includes some 490,000 clones, roughly nine tenths of them seen just once. The sequenced sample consisted of PBMCs or T cells enriched from blood (not recorded which). The receptors come from a woman in her sixties who had recovered from COVID-19.

CDR3 residues: CASSRQSGVTNTGELFF. The DNA of the CDR3 is TGTGCCAGCAGTCGCCAGTCAGGGGTTACGAACACCGGGGAGCTGTTTTTT. J is TRBJ2-2 and V is TRBV6-4, with a possible D match to TRBD1 (6 bases). Germline CDR1 is MRHNA and CDR2 is SNTAGT. Trimming took 5 bases from V and 0 from J, leaving 16 bases between them. The CDR3 totals 17 residues.

The CDR3 spells CASSTQTGLAKNIQYF. As DNA, the CDR3 is TGTGCCAGCAGCACCCAGACAGGGCTAGCCAAAAACATTCAGTACTTC. The rearrangement joins TRBV7-2 to TRBJ2-4; 7 nucleotides line up with TRBD1. CDR1 is SGHTA and CDR2 is FQGNSA in the germline V gene. The CDR3 is 16 amino acids. After removal of 5 bases from V and 0 bases from J, the junction contained 7 bases not matched to a gene.

V gene TRBV5-6 combines with J gene TRBJ2-3; TRBD2 matches 9 bases. V lost 4 bases and J lost 3; bases outside the gene matches: 3. This CDR3 is built from 14 residues. The germline CDR1 and CDR2 sequences are SGHDT and YYEEEE. The CDR3, as DNA: TGTGCCAGCAGCGAGGGACTAGCAACAGATACGCAGTATTTT. Its translation is CASSEGLATDTQYF.

The chain recombines TRBV6-1 with TRBJ2-7, with a tentative D call TRBD2 (6 bases). There are 13 residues in the CDR3. The germline V gene encodes CDR1 MNHNS and CDR2 SASEGT. Trimming removed 0 bases from V and 4 bases from J, with 7 bases in between. The CDR3 region has the DNA TGTGCCAGCAGTGAAGCGCGGGGATACGAGCAGTACTTC. As protein: CASSEARGYEQYF.

V usage is TRBV20-1 and J usage is TRBJ2-5, with 8 bases matching TRBD1. The germline V gene encodes CDR1 DFQATT and CDR2 SNEGSKA (reference sequence). V trimming: 6 bases; J trimming: 14 bases; junction bases outside the gene matches: 11. CDR3 size: 11 residues. Here the CDR3 DNA reads TGCAGTGCGGCGGGACAGGCTGGTCTTTACTTC. Encoded protein: CSAAGQAGLYF.

The V and J genes are TRBV7-9 and TRBJ2-7, with D possibly TRBD1 on 5 matching bases. Germline V CDR1 and CDR2: SEHNR, FQNEAQ (reference sequence). Trimming cost V 0 bases and J 3 bases, with 12 bases left between them. This CDR3 contains 15 residues. CDR3 protein: CASSLAGQGGYEQYF. CDR3 nucleotides: TGTGCCAGCAGCTTAGCGGGTCAGGGCGGCTACGAGCAGTACTTC.

The rearrangement links TRBV19 to TRBJ2-7, with 7 bases identical to TRBD2. CDR3 length: 15 amino acids. Per the germline V gene, CDR1 is LNHDA and CDR2 is SQIVND (reference sequence). V was clipped by 1 base and J by 3 bases; unmatched bases: 6. CDR3 residues: CASSIGPGGYYEQYF. CDR3 DNA sequence: TGTGCCAGTAGTATAGGTCCGGGGGGATACTACGAGCAGTACTTC.

J is TRBJ2-7 and V is TRBV12-3 or TRBV12-4, with TRBD2 matching over 7 bases. There are 13 residues in the CDR3. V shed 3 bases and J 5 bases; nucleotides not matched to a gene: 4. The CDR3 DNA sequence: TGTGCCAGCAGTTTCGGGGGGAGAGACGAGCAGTACGTC. It codes for CASSFGGRDEQYV.

The chain uses TRBV5-1 and TRBJ1-6; TRBD1 agrees at 7 bases. The V and J ends lost 4 bases and 6 bases, in that order; junction bases with no gene match: 4. Germline loops: CDR1 SGHRS, CDR2 YFSETQ. The CDR3 is 14 residues long. CDR3 sequence: CASSPGTVNSPLHF. The CDR3 DNA sequence: TGCGCCAGCAGCCCCGGGACAGTTAATTCACCCCTCCACTTT. Full variable domain (outside the CDR3, taken from reference TRBV5-1 and TRBJ1-6): KAGVTQTPRYLIKTRGQQVTLSCSPISGHRSVSWYQQTPGQGLQFLFEYFSETQRNKGNFPGRFSGRQFSNSRSEMNVSTLELGDSALYLCASSPGTVNSPLHFGNGTRLTVT.

V gene TRBV25-1 combines with J gene TRBJ2-1, with D perhaps matching TRBD1 (6 bases). Trimming took off 5 bases at V and 4 bases at J, with 9 bases between the two ends. This CDR3 has 13 amino acids. Germline V lookup: CDR1 MGHDK, CDR2 SYGVNS. In DNA, the CDR3 is TGTGCCAGCAGTACGGACAGTTACAATGAGCAGTTCTTC. Translating gives CASSTDSYNEQFF.

V gene TRBV5-1 combines with J gene TRBJ2-7; 10 nucleotides line up with TRBD2. CDR3 size: 14 residues. V lost 0 bases to trimming and J lost 5 bases; unmatched junction nucleotides: 2. In germline, CDR1 is SGHRS, CDR2 YFSETQ. CDR3 bases: TGCGCCAGCAGCTTGGTCCTAGCGGGGGACGAGCAGTACTTC. It yields the protein CASSLVLAGDEQYF.

The chain combines TRBV19 with TRBJ2-1, with D possibly matching TRBD2 (5 bases). The V gene lost 9 bases and the J gene lost 2 bases, with 17 bases spanning the gap. Germline CDR1 reads LNHDA; CDR2 reads SQIVND (reference sequence). The CDR3 runs to 15 residues. This chain's CDR3 is CASLSGRGPYNEQFF. CDR3 DNA sequence: TGTGCCAGCCTTTCAGGAAGAGGGCCCTACAATGAGCAGTTCTTC. Together with reference TRBV19 and TRBJ2-1, the CDR3 gives the full variable domain: DGGITQSPKYLFRKEGQNVTLSCEQNLNHDAMYWYRQDPGQGLRLIYYSQIVNDFQKGDIAEGYSVSREKKESFPLTVTSAQKNPTAFYLCASLSGRGPYNEQFFGPGTRLTVL.

The chain carries TRBV12-3 or TRBV12-4 and TRBJ1-2; TRBD1 might be the D (5 bases). V dropped 5 bases and J dropped 4 bases, with 11 bases sitting between them. The CDR3 totals 13 residues. CDR3 coding DNA: TGTGCCAGCAGTCGGGACTATAGCTATGGCTACACCTTC. It encodes CASSRDYSYGYTF.

V and J are TRBV27 and TRBJ2-3; D possibly corresponds to TRBD2 (5 bases). The CDR3 totals 15 residues. CDR1 is MNHEY, CDR2 SMNVEV, per germline (reference sequence). Trimming stripped 4 bases from V and 5 bases from J, with 16 bases between. CDR3 in DNA: TGTGCCAGCAGTTCCCCGGGCGGGTGGATAGATACGCAGTATTTT. Its translation is CASSSPGGWIDTQYF.

This chain joins TRBV13 and TRBJ2-7; maybe TRBD1 (5 bases). Per the germline V gene, CDR1 is PRHDT and CDR2 is FYEKMQ (reference sequence). The CDR3 extends over 14 amino acids. The DNA of the CDR3 is TGTGCCAGCACCTTAAGGGGCCACGCCTACGAGCAGTACGTC. It encodes CASTLRGHAYEQYV.

This clone was picked up a small number of times. This chain connects TRBV5-6 to TRBJ1-5; a weak D match, TRBD1 (6 bases). Germline assignment: CDR1 SGHDT and CDR2 YYEEEE. Trimming left V 0 bases short and J 7 bases short, with 11 bases between. This CDR3 comprises 14 residues. This CDR3 is CASSLGRGEQPQHF. The CDR3 nucleotides are TGTGCCAGCAGCTTGGGCAGGGGAGAGCAGCCCCAGCATTTT. The entire variable domain, with the rest obtained from reference TRBV5-6 and TRBJ1-5, is as follows: DAGVTQSPTHLIKTRGQQVTLRCSPKSGHDTVSWYQQALGQGPQFIFQYYEEEERQRGNFPDRFSGHQFPNYSSELNVNALLLGDSALYLCASSLGRGEQPQHFGDGTRLSIL.

This clone was seen a single time. The chain joins TRBV6-1 to TRBJ1-3, with 7 bases fitting TRBD1. The J segment lost 0 bases and the V segment lost 4 bases, leaving 6 bases of the junction unmatched. The germline gives CDR1 MNHNS, CDR2 SASEGT. CDR3 length: 16 residues. The CDR3: CASSGLGTASGNTIYF. CDR3 coding DNA: TGTGCCAGCAGTGGACTCGGGACAGCCTCTGGAAACACCATATATTTT.

CDR3 in amino acids: CATSGGRSTDTQYF. The CDR3 DNA sequence: TGTGCCACCAGTGGGGGGCGTAGCACAGATACGCAGTATTTT. This rearrangement joins TRBV24-1 to TRBJ2-3, with D tentatively TRBD1 (6 bases). CDR3 length equals 14 residues. The V end lost 5 bases, the J end lost 0 bases, and 8 bases lay between the germline ends. Germline V lookup: CDR1 KGHDR, CDR2 SFDVKD.

The genes are TRBV5-1 and TRBJ2-3, with D tentatively TRBD2 (5 bases). The germline V and J ends were trimmed by 4 bases and 8 bases, with 14 bases remaining between them. CDR3 length: 13 amino acids. Germline assignment: CDR1 SGHRS and CDR2 YFSETQ. CDR3 sequence reads: CASSDIRDGTQYF. CDR3 nucleotide sequence: TGCGCCAGCAGCGATATCCGGGATGGTACGCAGTATTTT. Full variable domain (remainder filled in from reference TRBV5-1 and TRBJ2-3): KAGVTQTPRYLIKTRGQQVTLSCSPISGHRSVSWYQQTPGQGLQFLFEYFSETQRNKGNFPGRFSGRQFSNSRSEMNVSTLELGDSALYLCASSDIRDGTQYFGPGTRLTVL.

The chain links TRBV6-5 to TRBJ1-1; D is perhaps TRBD1 (6 bases). Germline CDR1 reads MNHEY; CDR2 reads SVGAGI. The CDR3 has 15 amino acids. V lost 2 bases to trimming and J lost 1 base, with 11 bases between them. The CDR3 DNA sequence: TGTGCCAGCAGTTACGAGGGGGGGCGGAACACTGAAGCTTTCTTT. It is translated as CASSYEGGRNTEAFF.

The rearrangement links TRBV21-1 to TRBJ1-1; the table's TRBD1 call for D was not verified on the DNA. TRBV21-1 is designated a pseudogene. The CDR3 is 13 amino acids. The DNA of the CDR3 is TGTGCCAGCAGCAAGCAGGGTGGCACTGAAGCTTTCTTT. This gives the protein CASSKQGGTEAFF.